This T cell receptor beta chain was documented in a study of blood T cells in healthy people across ages. Findings and limits, study-wide: Getting older went along with TCR beta diversity per million T cells dropping roughly linearly.

This clonotype turned up a few times. Its antigen remains unidentified. The authors ran a second PCR of about 6 to 11 cycles using a sample-barcoded 5' primer and a J-beta primer mix. TCRdb recomputed calls from the 5' RACE reads with MiXCR, one row per CDR3 protein. In the table there are fewer than 2,000,000 distinct CDR3 sequences, 30% to 35% of which are singletons. Every participating donor contributed roughly 9.6 milliliters of peripheral blood through a draw. The CDR3 extends over 13 amino acids. V lost 5 bases to trimming and J lost 4 bases, with 8 bases between them. Looked up from germline, CDR1 is SEHNR and CDR2 is FQNEAQ (reference sequence).

The receptor's source is a woman aged 25 to 39 in good health. V and J are TRBV7-9 and TRBJ1-4; no definite D call. The sample comprised blood. This CDR3 reads CASSLDLNEKLFF. The DNA for the CDR3 is TGTGCCAGCAGCCTCGACCTTAATGAAAAACTGTTTTTT.